The source of this T cell receptor (beta chain) is a study of glioma-infiltrating T cells. General study points: Non-neoplastic patients had below-expected tissue-blood divergence, while all gliomas exceeded expectation.

This clonotype was detected ten times or more. What it binds is not known. TCR alpha and beta CDR3 regions were amplified from RNA using iRepertoire nested multiplex PCR. For one-step reverse transcription and amplification, about 90-400 ng of tissue mRNA or PBMC total RNA was used. One entry per CDR3 protein results from TCRdb running MiXCR on the multiplex PCR reads. The data contain about 89,000 distinct CDR3 sequences, approximately 22% of them singletons. Looked up from germline, CDR1 is MNHEY and CDR2 is SVGEGT. There are 11 residues in the CDR3. The germline V and J ends were trimmed by 5 bases and 10 bases, with 9 bases remaining between them.

The specimen was glioma tissue, nonneoplastic brain tissue, or PBMCs (not recorded which). The origin of this receptor is a human donor with low-grade glioma or glioblastoma, undergoing nonglioma brain surgery, or in good health (not recorded which). The chain joins TRBV6-2 or TRBV6-3 to TRBJ2-1, with no clear D. The CDR3 DNA is TGTGCCAGCAGTCCCTTGAGCGAGCAGTTCTTC. Its protein is CASSPLSEQFF.